This TCR beta chain was recorded in a study of blood T cells in healthy people across ages. Overall study results and limits: Higher diversity, along with more naive CD4+ cells, distinguished long-lived donors from aged donors.

It was with a sample-barcoded 5' primer and a J-beta primer mix that a second PCR of roughly 7 to 12 cycles was run. Each cDNA molecule was tagged by a template-switch adaptor that had 12 random nucleotides. TCRdb independently ran MiXCR on the 5' RACE reads; one entry per CDR3 protein. This table holds about 800,000 distinct CDR3 sequences, more than 45% found once. On this clonotype itself: The antigen is unknown.

CDR3 size: 12 residues. CDR1 and CDR2 from the germline V gene are SGHDN and FVKESK. V was clipped by 1 base and J by 8 bases, with 8 bases between them. The sequencing input was blood. The clonotype originates from a young man in good health. The genes are TRBV14 and TRBJ1-2, with D hard to call. The CDR3, as DNA: TGTGCCAGCAGCCAAGCCTCCTTGGGCTACACCTTC. Its translation is CASSQASLGYTF.